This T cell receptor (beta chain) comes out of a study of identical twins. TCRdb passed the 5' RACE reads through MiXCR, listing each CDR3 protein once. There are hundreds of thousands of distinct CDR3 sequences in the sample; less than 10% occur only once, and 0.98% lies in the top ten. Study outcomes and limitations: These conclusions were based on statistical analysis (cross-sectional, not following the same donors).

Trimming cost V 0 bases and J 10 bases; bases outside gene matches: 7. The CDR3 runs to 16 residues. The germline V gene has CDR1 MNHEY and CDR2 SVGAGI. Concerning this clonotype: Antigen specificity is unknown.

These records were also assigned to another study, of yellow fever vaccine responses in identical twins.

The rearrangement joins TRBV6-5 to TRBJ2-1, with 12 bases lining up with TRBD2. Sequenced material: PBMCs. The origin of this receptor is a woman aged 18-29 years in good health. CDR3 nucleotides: TGTGCCAGCAGTTACTCGGGGGGGCTAGCGGGAGGGGAGCAGTTCTTC. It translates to CASSYSGGLAGGEQFF.